This T cell receptor beta chain was found in a study of cytomegalovirus exposure and HLA in healthy donors. The PCR had 60 Vbeta and 13 Jbeta primers. Clones were read by immunoSEQ multiplex PCR, and TCRdb kept only the in-frame ones, dropping some. This table holds 110,000 or so clones, 82% found once. Trimming took 3 bases from V and 7 from J; bases not matched to a gene: 4. The CDR3 loop spans 14 amino acids. Germline V gene data show CDR1 as LNHDA and CDR2 as SQIVND (reference sequence). This TCR was sampled from a woman younger than 35 in good health and CMV-seronegative. Specimen: PBMCs. The chain combines TRBV19 with TRBJ2-1; TRBD1 aligns across 9 bases. CDR3 region: CASSIGQGTNEQFF. In DNA, the CDR3 is TGTGCCAGTAGTATCGGACAGGGGACGAATGAGCAGTTCTTC.